The 2 T cell receptor beta chains presented below share a single source sample, sequenced in a study of shared clonotypes between healthy human individuals. Method: immunoSEQ multiplex PCR; TCRdb's copy keeps in-frame clones and lacks some. The table has approximately 1,500,000 clones, roughly 98% seen once. The sequenced sample was naive CD4+ T cells sorted from blood. The subset here: CD45RA+ positively selected. These receptor sequences come from a man in his thirties or forties in good health.

The rearrangement links TRBV19 to TRBJ1-1, with 12 bases that match TRBD1. The CDR3 runs to 16 residues. Unmatched junction bases numbered 14, after V lost 10 bases and J lost 5 bases. Per germline, CDR1 LNHDA and CDR2 SQIVND (reference sequence). CDR3 in amino acids: CATAPGTGGFSTEAFF. The CDR3 DNA follows: TGTGCCACGGCCCCGGGGACAGGGGGCTTTTCAACTGAAGCTTTCTTT.

This chain uses TRBV7-6 with TRBJ2-3; weak D call: TRBD2 (5 bases). V shed 1 base and J shed 5 bases, with 13 bases lying between them. Germline-derived CDR1 and CDR2 are SGHVS and FNYEAQ. CDR3 length equals 15 residues. CDR3 DNA sequence: TGTGCCAGCAGCTTAGGAACGGGGAGAGTAGATACGCAGTATTTT. Translation: CASSLGTGRVDTQYF.